A single sample gave rise to the 10 T cell receptor beta chains below, sequenced in a study of blood T cell repertoires in COVID-19 (dated by TCRdb to the early 2020s). Preparation of the library involved the immunoSEQ multiplex PCR assay. In TCRdb, the immuneACCESS table is reduced to in-frame sequences with V and J assigned. These tables do not hold every clone; where another copy was compared, an unresolved V gene accounts for under half, and the others remain unexplained. The sample includes 340,000 or so clones, with just over 85% observed a single time. The top ten clonotypes cover roughly 4.2% of the sample. Sequencing input: PBMCs or T cells enriched from blood (not recorded which). All receptors come from a woman between 35 and 50 years old with acute COVID-19.

The V call is TRBV18, the J call TRBJ2-5, with TRBD2 matching 10 bases. V was pared by 6 bases and J by 1 base, with 5 bases of the junction left unmatched. CDR3 length: 15 residues. Germline V gene lookup returns CDR1 KGHSH and CDR2 LQKENI. The CDR3, as DNA: TGTGCCAGCTCGCGACTAGCGGGTAGCCAAGAGACCCAGTACTTC. It codes for CASSRLAGSQETQYF.

The chain uses TRBV7-2 and TRBJ2-7; TRBD1 aligns across 8 bases. CDR1 and CDR2 (germline): SGHTA, FQGNSA. Germline trimming cut 4 bases from V and 2 bases from J; bases unmatched to any gene: 7. The CDR3 sequence is 15 residues long. The CDR3 sequence is CASSSGQGQAYEQYF. The CDR3 DNA follows: TGTGCCAGCAGCTCCGGACAGGGTCAGGCCTACGAGCAGTACTTC.

This chain links TRBV28 with TRBJ2-1; 14 bases line up with TRBD2. Germline values: CDR1 MDHEN, CDR2 SYDVKM. The CDR3 is 19 residues long. Trimming cost V 5 bases and J 0 bases; bases outside gene matches: 9. The CDR3 here is CASSPGLAGGFSSYNEQFF. The CDR3, as DNA: TGTGCCAGCAGTCCCGGACTAGCGGGAGGATTTAGCTCCTACAATGAGCAGTTCTTC.

The chain has TRBV7-9 and TRBJ1-6; D not resolved. CDR1 is SEHNR and CDR2 is FQNEAQ in the germline V gene (reference sequence). Trimming cost V 6 bases and J 2 bases, with 17 bases left between them. The CDR3 loop spans 17 amino acids. The CDR3, as DNA: TGTGCCAGCAGTCCGAATTCGGCCACAGCCTATAATTCACCCCTCCACTTT. Translating it yields CASSPNSATAYNSPLHF.

The chain employs TRBV6-5 and TRBJ1-2; no clear D gene. V was trimmed by 6 bases and J by 3 bases, leaving 11 bases between them. The CDR3 has 13 amino acids. Per germline, CDR1 MNHEY and CDR2 SVGAGI. The CDR3 here is CASRRILDYGYTF. In nucleotides, the CDR3 is TGTGCCAGCAGGCGGATCCTTGACTATGGCTACACCTTC.

The chain links TRBV7-2 to TRBJ1-1, with 8 bases matching TRBD1. V lost 5 bases and J lost 5; bases outside the gene matches: 10. CDR3 length equals 15 residues. Germline-derived CDR1 and CDR2 are SGHTA and FQGNSA. CDR3 region: CASSAGQGGGTEAFF. The CDR3 DNA sequence: TGTGCCAGCAGCGCCGGACAGGGAGGAGGAACTGAAGCTTTCTTT. The complete variable domain, with remaining parts taken from reference TRBV7-2 and TRBJ1-1, reads GAGVSQSPSNKVTEKGKDVELRCDPISGHTALYWYRQSLGQGLEFLIYFQGNSAPDKSGLPSDRFSAERTGGSVSTLTIQRTQQEDSAVYLCASSAGQGGGTEAFFGQGTRLTVV.

The rearrangement links TRBV7-8 to TRBJ2-3; perhaps TRBD1 as D (5 bases). The CDR3 length is 15 residues. Germline V CDR1 and CDR2: SGHVS, FQNEAQ. Trimming cost V 10 bases and J 6 bases, with 23 bases left between them. The CDR3 DNA reads as TGTGCCACCCCAGGGCCAGGGTTAAGTGGGGATACGCAGTATTTT. Amino acid sequence: CATPGPGLSGDTQYF.

This chain connects TRBV10-3 to TRBJ1-1; 9 bases fit TRBD1. Germline V gives CDR1 ENHRY, CDR2 SYGVKD. After removal of 5 bases from V and 6 bases from J, the junction contained 16 bases not matched to a gene. The CDR3 is 17 amino acids. CDR3 DNA sequence: TGTGCCATCAGTTCCACCGGGACAGGGAATTTAATGTCTGAAGCTTTCTTT. This codes for CAISSTGTGNLMSEAFF.

This clone was detected a few times. The rearrangement uses TRBV5-1 and TRBJ2-5; D is ambiguous. Germline V gives CDR1 SGHRS, CDR2 YFSETQ. This CDR3 region has 15 residues. The V gene lost 0 bases and the J gene lost 1 base, with 10 bases spanning the gap. The CDR3 region is CASSLEWAGQETQYF. CDR3 coding DNA: TGCGCCAGCAGCTTGGAATGGGCTGGCCAAGAGACCCAGTACTTC.

The J gene is TRBJ2-1, the V gene TRBV10-3; 7 bases align to TRBD2. Germline CDR1 and CDR2: ENHRY and SYGVKD. The junction had 9 bases not matched to a gene; V was cut back by 6 bases and J by 13 bases. The CDR3 has 12 amino acids. CDR3 in DNA: TGTGCCATCAGAGGGGAGGGTACCTATCAGTTCTTC. It yields the protein CAIRGEGTYQFF.